A selection of T cell receptor beta chains follows, all from one sample in a study of blood T cell repertoires in COVID-19. The method was immunoSEQ multiplex PCR; TCRdb's version includes in-frame clones alone and lacks a portion of them. There are some 38,000 clones in the sample; more than 85% occur only once, and roughly 2.2% lies in the top ten. The sample consisted of peripheral blood. All receptors come from a man in his fifties with active COVID-19. The CDR3 runs from the conserved cysteine through the conserved F or W. A D gene is named only where the DNA matches it firmly. Clone size, where shown, is once, few, many, or a class for clones that have expanded.

CDR3	DNA	size	V	D	J
CAWSGTGGGEAGNTIYF	TGTGCCTGGAGCGGGACAGGGGGCGGTGAGGCTGGAAACACCATATATTTT	NA	TRBV30	TRBD1	TRBJ1-3
CASSLSIVAFLSTNTQYF	TGTGCCAGCAGTTTATCGATCGTGGCTTTCCTTAGCACGAATACGCAGTATTTT	NA	TRBV27	NA	TRBJ2-3
CASSSGTSGTDTQYF	TGCGCCAGCAGCTCAGGGACTAGCGGGACAGATACGCAGTATTTT	NA	TRBV5-1	TRBD2	TRBJ2-3
CASSQVGTAKHYGYTF	TGCGCCAGCAGCCAAGTAGGGACAGCAAAGCATTATGGCTACACCTTC	NA	TRBV4-1	TRBD1	TRBJ1-2
CASSPQTGVLLEDGYTF	TGTGCCAGCTCACCTCAGACAGGGGTCCTGTTAGAAGATGGCTACACCTTC	NA	TRBV18	TRBD1	TRBJ1-2
CASSGRQGAPHGYTF	TGTGCCAGCAGCGGCCGACAGGGGGCGCCCCATGGCTACACCTTC	NA	TRBV7-2	TRBD1	TRBJ1-2
CASSLRGTGANVLTF	TGTGCCAGCAGCTTAAGGGGGACTGGGGCCAACGTCCTGACTTTC	once	TRBV5-6	NA	TRBJ2-6
CASSSDSSRETQYF	TGTGCCAGCAGCTCCGACTCCTCCCGGGAGACCCAGTACTTC	NA	TRBV11-3	NA	TRBJ2-5
CASRPRDRGYGYTF	TGTGCCAGCAGACCCCGGGACAGGGGGTACGGCTACACCTTC	NA	TRBV6-5	TRBD1	TRBJ1-2
CAWSLAGGTGELFF	TGTGCCTGGAGTCTAGCGGGGGGAACCGGGGAGCTGTTTTTT	NA	TRBV30	TRBD2	TRBJ2-2
CASSPGQNNEQFF	TGTGCCAGCAGCCCGGGACAGAACAATGAGCAGTTCTTC	NA	TRBV5-4	TRBD1	TRBJ2-1
CASSEGNVRGEQYF	TGCGCCAGCAGTGAGGGTAATGTTAGGGGCGAGCAGTACTTC	once	TRBV10-1	NA	TRBJ2-7
CASSYRAASSDEQYF	TGTGCCAGCAGCTACAGGGCTGCCTCTTCCGACGAGCAGTACTTC	NA	TRBV5-8	NA	TRBJ2-7
CASKGRTSNQPQHF	TGTGCCAGCAAGGGGAGGACCAGCAATCAGCCCCAGCATTTT	NA	TRBV2	NA	TRBJ1-5
CASSWDIQGYPMYEQYF	TGTGCCAGCAGCTGGGACATACAGGGATACCCTATGTACGAGCAGTACTTC	NA	TRBV5-4	NA	TRBJ2-7
CASSTGTTNEQFF	TGTGCCAGCAGCACCGGGACTACCAATGAGCAGTTCTTC	NA	TRBV5-4	TRBD2	TRBJ2-1
CASSQDQDLATEAFF	TGCGCCAGCAGCCAAGATCAAGACCTAGCAACTGAAGCTTTCTTT	NA	TRBV4-3	NA	TRBJ1-1
CASSIGQSYEQYF	TGTGCCAGTAGTATAGGGCAGTCCTACGAGCAGTACTTC	once	TRBV19	NA	TRBJ2-7
CASSRGSGANVLTF	TGTGCCAGCAGTAGGGGGTCTGGGGCCAACGTCCTGACTTTC	NA	TRBV6-2/TRBV6-3	NA	TRBJ2-6
CASSPLGGWGNQPQHF	TGTGCCAGCTCACCACTGGGGGGTTGGGGCAATCAGCCCCAGCATTTT	once	TRBV18	NA	TRBJ1-5
CASSLASQGYGYTF	TGTGCCAGCAGCTTAGCGAGCCAGGGCTATGGCTACACCTTC	NA	TRBV7-2	NA	TRBJ1-2
CASSQGDSFRGYTF	TGCGCCAGCAGCCAAGGGGACAGCTTTCGGGGCTACACCTTC	NA	TRBV4-3	TRBD1	TRBJ1-2
CASSTSRGQGSSYEQYF	TGTGCCAGCAGCACGAGCCGGGGACAGGGGAGCTCCTACGAGCAGTACTTC	NA	TRBV21-1	NA	TRBJ2-7
CASSSQGDTEAFF	TGTGCCAGCAGTTCACAGGGGGACACTGAAGCTTTCTTT	NA	TRBV6-4	TRBD1	TRBJ1-1